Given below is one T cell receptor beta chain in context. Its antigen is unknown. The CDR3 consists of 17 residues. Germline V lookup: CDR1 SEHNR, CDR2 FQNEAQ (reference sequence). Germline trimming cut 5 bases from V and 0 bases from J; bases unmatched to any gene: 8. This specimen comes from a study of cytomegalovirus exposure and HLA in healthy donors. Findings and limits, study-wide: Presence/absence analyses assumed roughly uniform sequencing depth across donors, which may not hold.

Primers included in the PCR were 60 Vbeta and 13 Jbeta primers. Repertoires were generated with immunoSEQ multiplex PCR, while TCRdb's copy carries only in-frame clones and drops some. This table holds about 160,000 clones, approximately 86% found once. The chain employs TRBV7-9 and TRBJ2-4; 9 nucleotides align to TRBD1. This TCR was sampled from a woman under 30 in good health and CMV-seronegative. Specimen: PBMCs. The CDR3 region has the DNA TGTGCCAGCAGCCTGGGCAGGACAGGGGTAGCCAAAAACATTCAGTACTTC. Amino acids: CASSLGRTGVAKNIQYF.